One and the same sample provided the 8 T cell receptor beta chains below, sequenced in a study of blood T cells in healthy people across ages. The authors ran a second PCR of roughly 6 to 12 cycles using a sample-barcoded 5' primer and a J-beta primer mix. Each CDR3 protein is one row after TCRdb ran MiXCR on the 5' RACE reads. This sample has approximately 780,000 distinct CDR3 sequences, with roughly 25% found just once. This sample was shared with a second study, whose subject was T cells of mothers and their children.

The specimen was blood. These receptors were collected from a boy younger than 18 in good health.

The chain is built from TRBV28 and TRBJ1-4; D is ambiguous. CDR1 and CDR2 from the germline V gene are MDHEN and SYDVKM. This CDR3 has 11 amino acids. Trimming shortened V by 8 bases and J by 13 bases, and 14 bases separated the two germline ends. Written as DNA, the CDR3 is TGTGCCAGCCACTCAAGAGCGGTACTGTTTTTT. This codes for CASHSRAVLFF. Full variable domain (remainder filled in from reference TRBV28 and TRBJ1-4): DVKVTQSSRYLVKRTGEKVFLECVQDMDHENMFWYRQDPGLGLRLIYFSYDVKMKEKGDIPEGYSVSREKKERFSLILESASTNQTSMYLCASHSRAVLFFGSGTQLSVL.

This clonotype was counted a few times. V gene TRBV28 combines with J gene TRBJ1-2, with D possibly TRBD1 on 5 matching bases. The CDR3 runs 13 residues. Trimming cost V 10 bases and J 3 bases, with 15 bases left between them. Germline CDR1 reads MDHEN; CDR2 reads SYDVKM. The CDR3 DNA sequence: TGTGCCACGCGGGGGTACTCTGACTATGGCTACACCTTC. It codes for CATRGYSDYGYTF.

This sequence joins TRBV11-1 and TRBJ2-7; 10 bases match TRBD1. Germline CDR1 is SGHAT and CDR2 is FQDESV (reference sequence). V trimming: 5 bases; J trimming: 6 bases; junction bases outside the gene matches: 7. The CDR3 is 14 residues long. The CDR3 protein is CASSPPGQGFEQYF. The CDR3 DNA follows: TGTGCCAGCAGCCCACCGGGACAGGGGTTCGAGCAGTACTTC.

The chain couples TRBV10-3 to TRBJ1-2, with D perhaps matching TRBD1 (5 bases). The CDR3 totals 14 residues. With 5 bases removed from V and 9 bases from J, the gap between germline ends came to 19 bases. Per the germline V gene, CDR1 is ENHRY and CDR2 is SYGVKD. Here the CDR3 DNA reads TGTGCCATCAGTACCGTGGGGACCGCTATGCGCTACACCTTC. This translates into CAISTVGTAMRYTF.

This clonotype was recorded at least ten times. This chain links TRBV6-1 with TRBJ1-1, with D perhaps TRBD1 (6 bases). Trimming removed 5 bases from V and 3 bases from J, with 13 bases in between. The CDR3 has 14 amino acids. Germline V CDR1 and CDR2: MNHNS, SASEGT. For the CDR3, the DNA is TGTGCCAGCAGTTTAGGGACACAGTACACTGAAGCTTTCTTT. Its protein product is CASSLGTQYTEAFF.

The chain combines TRBV2 with TRBJ1-2, with TRBD1 as a possible D gene (5 bases). The CDR3 extends over 15 amino acids. Germline V gene data show CDR1 as SNHLY and CDR2 as FYNNEI. Between the trimmed V and J ends, which lost 3 bases and 1 base, there was a span of 12 bases. The CDR3 protein is CASSEGRGRNYGYTF. Here the CDR3 DNA reads TGTGCCAGCAGTGAGGGTAGGGGCCGTAACTATGGCTACACCTTC.

This clonotype was seen more than once but under ten times. V gene TRBV12-3 or TRBV12-4 combines with J gene TRBJ2-1; no clear D gene. The CDR3 has 12 amino acids. The ends were cut back, 6 bases at V and 4 bases at J, with 7 bases in the middle. Written as DNA, the CDR3 is TGTGCCAGCAGGCAACAGTACAATGAGCAGTTCTTC. Protein: CASRQQYNEQFF.

The V and J genes are TRBV7-2 and TRBJ2-5; 10 positions match TRBD2. Trimming cost V 5 bases and J 2 bases; bases outside gene matches: 11. Germline assignment: CDR1 SGHTA and CDR2 FQGNSA. The CDR3 sequence is 17 residues long. DNA of the CDR3: TGTGCCAGCAGCCAATCAACAGGACTAGCGGATCAAGAGACCCAGTACTTC. It codes for CASSQSTGLADQETQYF.